Presented here are 24 T cell receptor beta chains from one specimen sequenced in a study of cytomegalovirus exposure and HLA in healthy donors (TCRdb year 2017). The method behind the library was the immunoSEQ multiplex PCR assay. The multiplex PCR relied on a mix of 60 forward primers for TCR Vbeta segments and 13 reverse primers for TCR Jbeta segments. In its TCRdb copy, this immuneACCESS table keeps in-frame sequences only and misses some clones. Where compared with another copy, unresolved V genes explain less than half of these, and the others have no known cause. This sample gives fewer than 200,000 clones in total; 80% to 90% of them show up just once. The ten largest clones capture about 0.8% of the sample. Material: PBMCs. The receptors originated from a woman under 30 in good health and CMV-seronegative.

The count of this clone is one. V is TRBV2 and J is TRBJ2-7; 8 bases are a match to TRBD2. Germline-derived CDR1 and CDR2 are SNHLY and FYNNEI. V was clipped by 5 bases and J by 2 bases; unmatched bases: 11. This CDR3 is built from 16 residues. The CDR3 spells CASSRLRASGPYEQYF. The DNA for the CDR3 is TGTGCCAGCAGTCGACTGAGGGCTAGCGGGCCCTACGAGCAGTACTTC.

The genes are TRBV18 and TRBJ2-3, with D possibly matching TRBD2 (6 bases). CDR1 is KGHSH, CDR2 LQKENI, per germline. The V end lost 5 bases, the J end lost 5 bases, and 8 bases lay between the germline ends. This CDR3 is built from 12 residues. The CDR3: CASSAGGDTQYF. CDR3 bases: TGTGCCAGCTCAGCCGGGGGAGATACGCAGTATTTT.

The chain couples TRBV5-4 to TRBJ2-5; 9 bases align to TRBD2. The DNA end is a closer match to TRBJ2-7, so the J assignment may be wrong. The CDR3 length is 15 residues. From germline, CDR1 is SGHNT and CDR2 YYREEE (reference sequence). The CDR3 bases are TGTGCCAGCAGCCCACTAAAGGGACTAGCTAGCGAGCAGTACTTC. Its protein is CASSPLKGLASEQYF.

V gene TRBV11-2 combines with J gene TRBJ2-1, with 12 bases matching TRBD1. V was pared by 6 bases and J by 6 bases, with 3 bases of the junction left unmatched. Germline CDR1 SGHAT, CDR2 FQNNGV. CDR3 length equals 14 residues. The CDR3 protein is CASSWDRGPNEQFF. For the CDR3, the DNA is TGTGCCAGCAGTTGGGACAGGGGGCCCAATGAGCAGTTCTTC.

This chain connects TRBV28 to TRBJ1-6; no clear D. Between the trimmed V and J ends, which lost 6 bases and 6 bases, there was a span of 15 bases. The germline gives CDR1 MDHEN, CDR2 SYDVKM. The CDR3 runs 15 residues. CDR3: CASSPGPAGNSPLHF. For the CDR3, the DNA is TGTGCCAGCAGCCCCGGACCGGCGGGTAATTCACCCCTCCACTTT.

The chain is built from TRBV15 and TRBJ2-1; D not resolved. The germline V and J ends were trimmed by 1 base and 9 bases, with 10 bases remaining between them. The V gene's germline CDR1 is LNHNV and CDR2 YYDKDF (reference sequence). The CDR3 has 13 residues. This chain's CDR3 is CATSRGVAGEQFF. CDR3 DNA sequence: TGTGCCACCAGCAGAGGGGTGGCAGGTGAGCAGTTCTTC.

The chain is built from TRBV28 and TRBJ1-1; 7 bases are shared with TRBD1. CDR1 and CDR2 from the germline V gene are MDHEN and SYDVKM. This CDR3 is 18 amino acids long. J lost 0 bases, V lost 7 bases, and 17 bases had no gene match. CDR3 sequence: CASKKMRWDRSVNTEAFF. The CDR3 DNA sequence: TGTGCCAGCAAAAAAATGCGTTGGGACAGATCGGTGAACACTGAAGCTTTCTTT.

CDR3 nucleotide sequence: TGTGCCAGCAGTTACGGTGGACAGCTCTATGGCTACACCTTC. Protein product: CASSYGGQLYGYTF. V gene TRBV6-5 combines with J gene TRBJ1-2, with D maybe TRBD1 (6 bases). The V gene's germline CDR1 is MNHEY and CDR2 SVGAGI. The CDR3 runs 14 residues. V was cut by 2 bases and J by 4 bases, with 11 bases left in between.

The rearrangement joins TRBV2 to TRBJ1-2; possibly TRBD1 for D (6 bases). Trimming stripped 6 bases from V and 2 bases from J, with 10 bases between. Germline V CDR1 and CDR2: SNHLY, FYNNEI. The CDR3 is 13 residues long. The CDR3 region is CASSADRNYGYTF. Written as DNA, the CDR3 is TGTGCCAGCAGCGCCGACAGGAACTATGGCTACACCTTC. Drawing the rest from reference TRBV2 and TRBJ1-2, the complete variable domain is EPEVTQTPSHQVTQMGQEVILRCVPISNHLYFYWYRQILGQKVEFLVSFYNNEISEKSEIFDDQFSVERPDGSNFTLKIRSTKLEDSAMYFCASSADRNYGYTFGSGTRLTVV.

The V call is TRBV5-1, the J call TRBJ2-3; D not resolved. The CDR3 length is 16 residues. Germline V gene data show CDR1 as SGHRS and CDR2 as YFSETQ. V lost 1 base and J 0 bases, leaving 12 bases between the germline ends. CDR3 nucleotides: TGCGCCAGCAGCTTGTGGCCTGGCCCTAGCACAGATACGCAGTATTTT. This gives the protein CASSLWPGPSTDTQYF. Combining the CDR3 with reference TRBV5-1 and TRBJ2-3 gives the whole variable domain KAGVTQTPRYLIKTRGQQVTLSCSPISGHRSVSWYQQTPGQGLQFLFEYFSETQRNKGNFPGRFSGRQFSNSRSEMNVSTLELGDSALYLCASSLWPGPSTDTQYFGPGTRLTVL.

The V and J genes are TRBV28 and TRBJ1-2; weak D call: TRBD1 (5 bases). Per the germline V gene, CDR1 is MDHEN and CDR2 is SYDVKM. V lost 7 bases, J lost 8 bases, and 14 bases lay in between. This CDR3 has 12 amino acids. The CDR3 sequence is CASTQGVRGYTF. The CDR3 DNA is TGTGCCAGCACCCAGGGTGTCCGGGGCTACACCTTC.

The genes are TRBV5-6 and TRBJ1-4; weak D call: TRBD1 (6 bases). This CDR3 is built from 15 residues. The ends were cut back, 5 bases at V and 0 bases at J, with 11 bases in the middle. In germline, CDR1 is SGHDT, CDR2 YYEEEE. CDR3 region: CASSSTGSTNEKLFF. The CDR3, as DNA: TGTGCCAGCAGTTCTACAGGGTCAACTAATGAAAAACTGTTTTTT. The variable domain in full, with the rest retrieved from reference TRBV5-6 and TRBJ1-4, is DAGVTQSPTHLIKTRGQQVTLRCSPKSGHDTVSWYQQALGQGPQFIFQYYEEEERQRGNFPDRFSGHQFPNYSSELNVNALLLGDSALYLCASSSTGSTNEKLFFGSGTQLSVL.

The chain has TRBV29-1 and TRBJ2-7; TRBD2 matches at 7 bases. Germline assignment: CDR1 SQVTM and CDR2 ANQGSEA. Trimming cost V 6 bases and J 3 bases; bases outside gene matches: 17. The CDR3 has 16 residues. The DNA for the CDR3 is TGCAGCGTCCGTAAGTTTTCGCGCGGGGGTGTCTACGAGCAGTACTTC. It yields the protein CSVRKFSRGGVYEQYF.

V gene TRBV7-9 combines with J gene TRBJ2-5; D unresolved. V was cut by 4 bases and J by 3 bases, with 15 bases left in between. Per the germline V gene, CDR1 is SEHNR and CDR2 is FQNEAQ (reference sequence). CDR3 length: 15 amino acids. This CDR3 reads CASSSALAVEETQYF. Written as DNA, the CDR3 is TGTGCCAGCAGCTCTGCTTTGGCGGTGGAAGAGACCCAGTACTTC.

This chain uses TRBV7-9 with TRBJ1-2, with D perhaps matching TRBD1 (6 bases). V was shortened by 0 bases and J by 4 bases, with 18 bases between the two germline ends. The CDR3 runs to 17 residues. Per the germline V gene, CDR1 is SEHNR and CDR2 is FQNEAQ (reference sequence). Here the CDR3 reads CASSLASQRTEIYGYTF. CDR3 nucleotide sequence: TGTGCCAGCAGCTTAGCGAGCCAAAGGACAGAGATCTATGGCTACACCTTC.

The count of this clone is one. The genes are TRBV9 and TRBJ2-3; 9 positions agree with TRBD2. Looked up from germline, CDR1 is SGDLS and CDR2 is YYNGEE. V dropped 0 bases and J dropped 2; count of bases not matched to a gene: 1. The CDR3 contains 15 residues. This CDR3 reads CASSVVGLATDTQYF. DNA of the CDR3: TGTGCCAGCAGCGTAGTGGGACTAGCCACAGATACGCAGTATTTT.

V gene TRBV28 combines with J gene TRBJ2-3; 7 nucleotides agree with TRBD2. Germline assignment: CDR1 MDHEN and CDR2 SYDVKM. The CDR3 is made up of 18 amino acids. Losses at the gene ends were 5 bases for V and 5 bases for J; bases not matched to a gene: 19. CDR3 protein: CASSLWCLGRGREDTQYF. The CDR3 DNA reads TGTGCCAGCAGTCTGTGGTGCTTAGGGCGCGGGAGAGAAGATACGCAGTATTTT. Full variable domain (remainder filled in from reference TRBV28 and TRBJ2-3): DVKVTQSSRYLVKRTGEKVFLECVQDMDHENMFWYRQDPGLGLRLIYFSYDVKMKEKGDIPEGYSVSREKKERFSLILESASTNQTSMYLCASSLWCLGRGREDTQYFGPGTRLTVL.

The V gene is TRBV6-4, the J gene TRBJ2-6; 8 bases agree with TRBD1. Germline CDR1 reads MRHNA; CDR2 reads SNTAGT. The CDR3 runs to 16 residues. J lost 2 bases, V lost 3 bases, and 3 bases had no gene match. CDR3 coding DNA: TGTGCCAGCAGTGAGGCAGGGGGCGCTGGGGCCAACGTCCTGACTTTC. Protein product: CASSEAGGAGANVLTF.

The chain recombines TRBV7-2 with TRBJ2-5; 7 bases are a match to TRBD2. The CDR3 contains 16 residues. Trimming removed 1 base from V and 1 base from J; junction bases left unmatched: 6. Germline loops: CDR1 SGHTA, CDR2 FQGNSA. The CDR3 bases are TGTGCCAGCAGCTTAGTTTGGCAGCGGGGCCAAGAGACCCAGTACTTC. Its translation is CASSLVWQRGQETQYF.

The gene calls are TRBV7-3 and TRBJ2-2; possible D gene TRBD2, 6 bases. Germline V gives CDR1 SGHTA, CDR2 FQGTGA. The CDR3 totals 14 residues. Between the trimmed V and J ends, which lost 5 bases and 4 bases, there was a span of 11 bases. Here the CDR3 reads CASSPTSRTGELFF. As DNA, the CDR3 is TGTGCCAGCAGCCCTACTAGCCGCACCGGGGAGCTGTTTTTT.

This sequence joins TRBV15 and TRBJ1-5, with TRBD1 as a possible D gene (5 bases). The V gene lost 2 bases and the J gene lost 3 bases, with 11 bases spanning the gap. Per germline, CDR1 LNHNV and CDR2 YYDKDF (reference sequence). This CDR3 comprises 15 residues. The CDR3 DNA is TGTGCCACCAGCAGACCCGACAGTCACAATCAGCCCCAGCATTTT. Its translation is CATSRPDSHNQPQHF. Supplemented by reference TRBV15 and TRBJ1-5, the full variable domain reads DAMVIQNPRYQVTQFGKPVTLSCSQTLNHNVMYWYQQKSSQAPKLLFHYYDKDFNNEADTPDNFQSRRPNTSFCFLDIRSPGLGDTAMYLCATSRPDSHNQPQHFGDGTRLSIL.

The rearrangement uses TRBV9 and TRBJ2-7; 8 bases match TRBD2. The CDR3 covers 14 residues. V shed 4 bases, J shed 6 bases, and the junction held 9 bases outside the gene matches. Germline CDR1 and CDR2: SGDLS and YYNGEE. The CDR3 coding sequence is TGTGCCAGCAGCCCTGGGACTAGTGTGGGCGAGCAGTACTTC. This translates into CASSPGTSVGEQYF.

The chain uses TRBV9 and TRBJ2-5, with D possibly being TRBD2 (7 bases). Trimming took 7 bases from V and 4 from J, leaving 17 bases between them. The CDR3 has 14 amino acids. In germline, CDR1 is SGDLS, CDR2 YYNGEE. This CDR3 reads CASSRGRGPETQYF. The CDR3 DNA follows: TGTGCCAGCTCCAGAGGGCGGGGGCCAGAGACCCAGTACTTC.

This clone was observed once. The chain has TRBV5-1 and TRBJ2-2, with 9 nucleotides matching TRBD1. The germline V gene has CDR1 SGHRS and CDR2 YFSETQ. The CDR3 extends over 16 amino acids. V lost 1 base to trimming and J lost 4 bases; unmatched junction nucleotides: 5. The CDR3 bases are TGCGCCAGCAGCTTGAAGGGACAGGGAGGCACCGGGGAGCTGTTTTTT. Protein product: CASSLKGQGGTGELFF.